This paragraph covers one TCR beta chain sequence. The source of the sample is a study of siplizumab effects on memory and regulatory T cells. V lost 4 bases, J lost 8 bases, and 8 bases stayed unmatched. This CDR3 has 14 amino acids. Germline CDR1 and CDR2: GTSNPN and SVGIG (reference sequence). Each sample contributed roughly 9.3 x 10^4 TCR templates to the assay. The table came from immunoSEQ multiplex PCR; TCRdb's copy has only in-frame clones and leaves some out. The repertoire holds over 85,000 clones, with 92% as singletons. V is TRBV30 and J is TRBJ2-2, with TRBD2 matching over 9 bases. The specimen sequenced was CD4+ T cells sorted from blood. The receptor comes from a human donor in good health. The CDR3 DNA reads as TGTGCCTGGATCCCCCGGCTAGCGGGAGGGGAGCTGTTTTTT. This translates into CAWIPRLAGGELFF.